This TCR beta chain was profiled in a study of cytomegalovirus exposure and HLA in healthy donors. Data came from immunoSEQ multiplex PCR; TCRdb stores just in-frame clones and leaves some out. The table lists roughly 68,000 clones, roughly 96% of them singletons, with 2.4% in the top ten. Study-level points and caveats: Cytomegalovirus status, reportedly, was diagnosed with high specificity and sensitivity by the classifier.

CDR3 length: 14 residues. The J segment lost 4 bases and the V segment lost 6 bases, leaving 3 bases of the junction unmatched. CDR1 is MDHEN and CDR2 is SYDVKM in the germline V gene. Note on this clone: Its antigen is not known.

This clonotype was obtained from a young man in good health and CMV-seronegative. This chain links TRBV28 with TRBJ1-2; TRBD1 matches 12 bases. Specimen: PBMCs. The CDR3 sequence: CASSPGQGAYGYTF. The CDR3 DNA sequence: TGTGCCAGCAGCCCGGGACAGGGGGCCTATGGCTACACCTTC.